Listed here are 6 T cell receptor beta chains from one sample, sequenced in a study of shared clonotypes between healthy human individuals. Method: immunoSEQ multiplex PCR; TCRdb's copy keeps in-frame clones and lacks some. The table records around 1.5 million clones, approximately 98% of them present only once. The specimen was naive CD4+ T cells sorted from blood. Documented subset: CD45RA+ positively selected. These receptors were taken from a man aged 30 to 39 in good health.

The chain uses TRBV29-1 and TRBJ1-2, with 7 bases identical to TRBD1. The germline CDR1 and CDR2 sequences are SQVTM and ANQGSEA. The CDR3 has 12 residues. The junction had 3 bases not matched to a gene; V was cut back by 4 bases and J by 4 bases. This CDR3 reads CSVGQGSYGYTF. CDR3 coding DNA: TGCAGCGTTGGACAGGGAAGCTATGGCTACACCTTC. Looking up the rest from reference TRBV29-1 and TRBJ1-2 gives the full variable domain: SAVISQKPSRDICQRGTSLTIQCQVDSQVTMMFWYRQQPGQSLTLIATANQGSEATYESGFVIDKFPISRPNLTFSTLTVSNMSPEDSSIYLCSVGQGSYGYTFGSGTRLTVV.

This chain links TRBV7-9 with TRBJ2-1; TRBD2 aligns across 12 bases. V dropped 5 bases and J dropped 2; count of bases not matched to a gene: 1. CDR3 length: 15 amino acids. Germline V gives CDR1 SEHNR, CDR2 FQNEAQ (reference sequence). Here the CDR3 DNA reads TGTGCCAGCAGCGGACTAGCGGGAACCTACAATGAGCAGTTCTTC. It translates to CASSGLAGTYNEQFF. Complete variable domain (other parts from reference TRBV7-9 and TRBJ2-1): DTGVSQNPRHKITKRGQNVTFRCDPISEHNRLYWYRQTLGQGPEFLTYFQNEAQLEKSRLLSDRFSAERPKGSFSTLEIQRTEQGDSAMYLCASSGLAGTYNEQFFGPGTRLTVL.

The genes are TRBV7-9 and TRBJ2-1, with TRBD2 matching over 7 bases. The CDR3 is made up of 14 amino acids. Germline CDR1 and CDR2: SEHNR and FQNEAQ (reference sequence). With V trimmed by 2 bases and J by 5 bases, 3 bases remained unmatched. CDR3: CASSLRAGDNEQFF. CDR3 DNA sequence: TGTGCCAGCAGCTTACGCGCGGGGGACAATGAGCAGTTCTTC.

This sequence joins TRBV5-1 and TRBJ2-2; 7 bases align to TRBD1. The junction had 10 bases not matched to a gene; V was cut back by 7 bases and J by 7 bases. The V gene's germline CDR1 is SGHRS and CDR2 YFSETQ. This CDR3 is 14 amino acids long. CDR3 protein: CASRSNRGLGELFF. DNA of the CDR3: TGCGCCAGCCGATCTAACAGGGGTCTCGGGGAGCTGTTTTTT.

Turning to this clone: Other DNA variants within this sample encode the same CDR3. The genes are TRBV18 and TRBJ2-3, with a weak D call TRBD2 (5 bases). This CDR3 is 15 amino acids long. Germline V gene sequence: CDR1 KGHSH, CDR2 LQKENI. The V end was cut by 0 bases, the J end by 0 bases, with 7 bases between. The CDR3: CASSPPSESTDTQYF. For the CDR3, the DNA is TGTGCCAGCTCACCACCTAGCGAAAGCACAGATACGCAGTATTTT.

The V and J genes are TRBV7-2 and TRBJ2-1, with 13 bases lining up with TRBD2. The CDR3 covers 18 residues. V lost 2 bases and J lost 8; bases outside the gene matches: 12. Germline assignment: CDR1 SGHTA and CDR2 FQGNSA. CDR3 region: CASSLPYGLAGVRYEQFF. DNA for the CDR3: TGTGCCAGCAGCTTACCCTACGGACTAGCGGGAGTTCGCTATGAGCAGTTCTTC.